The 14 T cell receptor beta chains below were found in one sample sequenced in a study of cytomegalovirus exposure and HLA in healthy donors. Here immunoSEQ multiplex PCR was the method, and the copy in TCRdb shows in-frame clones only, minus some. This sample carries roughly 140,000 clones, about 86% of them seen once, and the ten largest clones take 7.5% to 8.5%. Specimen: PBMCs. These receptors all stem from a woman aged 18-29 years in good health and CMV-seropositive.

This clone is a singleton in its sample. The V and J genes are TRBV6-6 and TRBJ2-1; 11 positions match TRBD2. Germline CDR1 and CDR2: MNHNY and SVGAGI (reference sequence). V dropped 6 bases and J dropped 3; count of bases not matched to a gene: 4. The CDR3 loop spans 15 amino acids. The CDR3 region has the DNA TGTGCCAGCAGCCTCACTAGCGGGGGCTACAATGAGCAGTTCTTC. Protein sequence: CASSLTSGGYNEQFF.

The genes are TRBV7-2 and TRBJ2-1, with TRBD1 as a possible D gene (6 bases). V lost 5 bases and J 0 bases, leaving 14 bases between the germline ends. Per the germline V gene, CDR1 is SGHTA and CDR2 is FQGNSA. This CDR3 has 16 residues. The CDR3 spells CASSKNGQSSYNEQFF. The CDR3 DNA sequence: TGTGCCAGCAGCAAAAACGGACAGAGCTCCTACAATGAGCAGTTCTTC.

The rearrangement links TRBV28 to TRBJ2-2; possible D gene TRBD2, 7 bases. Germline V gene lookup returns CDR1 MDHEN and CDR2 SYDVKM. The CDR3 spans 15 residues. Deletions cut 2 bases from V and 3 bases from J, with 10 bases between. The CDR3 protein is CASSLGGADTGELFF. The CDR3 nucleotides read TGTGCCAGCAGTTTAGGGGGGGCGGACACCGGGGAGCTGTTTTTT.

The CDR3: CSVEGRRAGEVVEQFF. In DNA form, the CDR3 reads TGCAGCGTTGAGGGCCGGAGGGCGGGAGAGGTGGTTGAGCAGTTCTTC. V gene TRBV29-1 combines with J gene TRBJ2-1, with 7 bases matching TRBD2. Germline CDR1 is SQVTM and CDR2 is ANQGSEA. CDR3 size: 16 residues. V lost 3 bases to trimming and J lost 9 bases; unmatched junction nucleotides: 17.

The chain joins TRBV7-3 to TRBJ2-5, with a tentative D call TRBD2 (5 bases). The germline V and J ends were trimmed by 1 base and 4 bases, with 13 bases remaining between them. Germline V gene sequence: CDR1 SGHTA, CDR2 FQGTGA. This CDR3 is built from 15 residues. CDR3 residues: CASSLSASRGETQYF. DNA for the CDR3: TGTGCCAGCAGCTTAAGCGCTAGCCGTGGAGAGACCCAGTACTTC.

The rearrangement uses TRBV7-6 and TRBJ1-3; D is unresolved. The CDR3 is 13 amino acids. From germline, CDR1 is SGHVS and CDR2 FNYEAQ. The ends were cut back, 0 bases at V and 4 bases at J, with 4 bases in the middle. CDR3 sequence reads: CASSLARGNTIYF. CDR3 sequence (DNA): TGTGCCAGCAGCTTAGCCAGGGGAAACACCATATATTTT.

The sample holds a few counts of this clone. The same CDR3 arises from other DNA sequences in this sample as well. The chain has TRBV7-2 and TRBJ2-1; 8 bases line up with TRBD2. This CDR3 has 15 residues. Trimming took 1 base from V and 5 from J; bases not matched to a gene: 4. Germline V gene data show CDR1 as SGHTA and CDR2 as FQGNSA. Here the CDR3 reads CASSLGLAGNNEQFF. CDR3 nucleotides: TGTGCCAGCAGCTTAGGTCTAGCGGGCAACAATGAGCAGTTCTTC.

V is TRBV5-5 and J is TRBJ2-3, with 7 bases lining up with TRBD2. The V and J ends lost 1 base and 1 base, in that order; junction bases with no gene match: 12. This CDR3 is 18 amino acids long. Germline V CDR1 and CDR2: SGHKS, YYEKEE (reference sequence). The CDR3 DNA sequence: TGTGCCAGCAGCTTGCTGTGGGAGGGCCGTCCCCGCACAGATACGCAGTATTTT. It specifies CASSLLWEGRPRTDTQYF. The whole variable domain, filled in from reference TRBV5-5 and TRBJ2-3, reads DAGVTQSPTHLIKTRGQQVTLRCSPISGHKSVSWYQQVLGQGPQFIFQYYEKEERGRGNFPDRFSARQFPNYSSELNVNALLLGDSALYLCASSLLWEGRPRTDTQYFGPGTRLTVL.

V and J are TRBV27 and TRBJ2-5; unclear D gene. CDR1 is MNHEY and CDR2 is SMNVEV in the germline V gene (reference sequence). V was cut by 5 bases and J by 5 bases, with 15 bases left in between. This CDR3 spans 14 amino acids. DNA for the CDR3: TGTGCCAGCAGTCCCCGTAGACCCGGGGAGACCCAGTACTTC. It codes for CASSPRRPGETQYF.

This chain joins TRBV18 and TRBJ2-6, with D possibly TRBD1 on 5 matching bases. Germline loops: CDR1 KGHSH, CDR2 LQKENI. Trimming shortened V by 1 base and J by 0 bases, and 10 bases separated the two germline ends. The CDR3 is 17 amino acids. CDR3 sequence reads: CASSPRQYHSGANVLTF. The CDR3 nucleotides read TGTGCCAGCTCACCACGACAGTATCACTCTGGGGCCAACGTCCTGACTTTC.

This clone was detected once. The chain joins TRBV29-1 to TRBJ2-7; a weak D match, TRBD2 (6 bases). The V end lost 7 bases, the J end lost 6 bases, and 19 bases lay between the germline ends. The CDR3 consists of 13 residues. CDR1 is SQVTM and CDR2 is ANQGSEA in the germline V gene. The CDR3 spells CSAAWGVYGEQYF. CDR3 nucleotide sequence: TGCAGCGCGGCCTGGGGGGTTTATGGCGAGCAGTACTTC.

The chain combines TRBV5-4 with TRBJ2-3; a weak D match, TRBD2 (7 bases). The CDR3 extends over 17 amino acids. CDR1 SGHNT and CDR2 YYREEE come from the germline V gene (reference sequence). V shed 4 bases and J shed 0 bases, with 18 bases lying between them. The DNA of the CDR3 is TGTGCCAGCAGCCGGGGGGCAGGGCGGGATAGCACAGATACGCAGTATTTT. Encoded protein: CASSRGAGRDSTDTQYF.

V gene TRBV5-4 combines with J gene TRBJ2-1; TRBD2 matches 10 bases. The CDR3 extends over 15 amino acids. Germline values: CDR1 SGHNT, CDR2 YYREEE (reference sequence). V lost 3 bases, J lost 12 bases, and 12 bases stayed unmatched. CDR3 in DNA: TGTGCCAGCAGCTCAGAGCGGGAGCGGGAGGGGGCGCAGTTCTTC. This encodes CASSSEREREGAQFF.

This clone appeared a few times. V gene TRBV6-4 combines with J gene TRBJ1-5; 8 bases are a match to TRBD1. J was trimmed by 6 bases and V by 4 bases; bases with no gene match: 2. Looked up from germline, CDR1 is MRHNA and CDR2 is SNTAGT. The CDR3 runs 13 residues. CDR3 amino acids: CASSAGQGQPQHF. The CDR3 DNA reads TGTGCCAGCAGTGCAGGACAGGGTCAGCCCCAGCATTTT.